One and the same sample provided the 11 T cell receptor beta chains below, sequenced in a study of beta chain features in type 1 diabetes. Their target antigens are unknown. The authors reverse transcribed all of the isolated RNA, so sequencing captured expressed TCRB transcripts. The repertoire was sequenced with immunoSEQ multiplex PCR; TCRdb's copy has only in-frame clones and lacks some. Counted here are hundreds of thousands of clones, 13% occurring once; the ten biggest clones make up about 0.02%. Study-level findings and limits: When Type 1 diabetes patients were examined, their TCRB CDR3s proved moderately but significantly shorter in all four CD4+ subsets.

The sequencing input was naive CD4+ T cells from blood. These receptors originate from a man younger than 30 with type 1 diabetes.

The V call is TRBV7-9, the J call TRBJ1-6; TRBD1 is a possible D gene (6 bases). CDR3 size: 17 residues. Trimming removed 0 bases at V and 0 bases at J, with 9 bases between. Germline V gene sequence: CDR1 SEHNR, CDR2 FQNEAQ (reference sequence). The CDR3 nucleotides read TGTGCCAGCAGCTTAGCGCAGGGGAGCTCCTATAATTCACCCCTCCACTTT. This encodes CASSLAQGSSYNSPLHF.

This clone was seen only a few times. The rearrangement links TRBV7-2 to TRBJ1-5, with D possibly matching TRBD1 (5 bases). CDR1 SGHTA and CDR2 FQGNSA come from the germline V gene. There are 16 residues in the CDR3. V lost 5 bases and J lost 5, with 19 bases in between. Written as DNA, the CDR3 is TGTGCCAGCAGCCTTAGATGGAGCCAGGGTGATCAGCCCCAGCATTTT. It specifies CASSLRWSQGDQPQHF.

J is TRBJ1-5 and V is TRBV7-9, with 7 nucleotides matching TRBD1. CDR1 and CDR2 from the germline V gene are SEHNR and FQNEAQ (reference sequence). J gave up 0 bases and V 5 bases, and 4 bases lay outside the gene matches. This CDR3 is built from 15 residues. The CDR3 sequence is CASSHGTASNQPQHF. The CDR3 DNA reads as TGTGCCAGCAGCCACGGGACAGCTAGCAATCAGCCCCAGCATTTT.

This clone was counted between two and nine times. The genes are TRBV2 and TRBJ1-2, with D hard to call. The CDR3 totals 14 residues. V was pared by 2 bases and J by 5 bases, with 12 bases between. Germline V CDR1 and CDR2: SNHLY, FYNNEI. CDR3 in amino acids: CASSEFSQTYGYTF. The DNA of the CDR3 is TGTGCCAGCAGTGAATTTAGCCAGACGTATGGCTACACCTTC.

This clone has a handful of counts. The chain links TRBV20-1 to TRBJ2-7; D uncertain. The CDR3 runs to 10 residues. The V end lost 6 bases, the J end lost 5 bases, and 8 bases lay between the germline ends. Germline CDR1 and CDR2: DFQATT and SNEGSKA (reference sequence). The CDR3 region is CSAWRDEQYF. The CDR3 DNA sequence: TGCAGTGCGTGGAGAGACGAGCAGTACTTC.

This chain uses TRBV7-2 with TRBJ2-5; D possibly corresponds to TRBD2 (5 bases). The CDR3 spans 16 residues. V was shortened by 5 bases and J by 2 bases, with 18 bases between the two germline ends. Germline V gene sequence: CDR1 SGHTA, CDR2 FQGNSA. In DNA form, the CDR3 reads TGTGCCAGCAGCCTCCTGAACCTAGGACTGCAAGAGACCCAGTACTTC. Protein product: CASSLLNLGLQETQYF.

The gene calls are TRBV4-2 and TRBJ2-2; TRBD1 or TRBD2 may be the D gene (5 bases each). CDR1 is LGHNA, CDR2 YNFKEQ, per germline. CDR3 length: 17 amino acids. V lost 6 bases, J lost 2 bases, and 19 bases lay in between. The CDR3 loop is CASRGLGDSSNTGELFF. CDR3 DNA: TGTGCCAGCAGGGGCCTGGGGGATAGCAGCAACACCGGGGAGCTGTTTTTT.

This clone has just a few counts. V gene TRBV30 combines with J gene TRBJ1-2; unclear D gene. Trimming left V 3 bases short and J 7 bases short, with 12 bases between. The CDR3 covers 12 residues. From germline, CDR1 is GTSNPN and CDR2 SVGIG (reference sequence). The CDR3 DNA reads as TGTGCCTGGAGCGTAAATTGGGGTGGCTACACCTTC. Its protein is CAWSVNWGGYTF.

This clone was observed a handful of times. The chain couples TRBV12-5 to TRBJ2-1; D not resolved. Trimming cost V 3 bases and J 0 bases, with 12 bases left between them. Germline V gives CDR1 LGHNT, CDR2 FRNRAP. The length of the CDR3 is 16 residues. Here the CDR3 DNA reads TGTGCTAGTGGTTTTGGGTCTCAGAGCTCCTACAATGAGCAGTTCTTC. Protein sequence: CASGFGSQSSYNEQFF.

This chain links TRBV2 with TRBJ1-1; D ambiguous. This CDR3 is 12 amino acids long. Germline values: CDR1 SNHLY, CDR2 FYNNEI. The germline V and J ends were trimmed by 10 bases and 3 bases, with 12 bases remaining between them. CDR3 nucleotides: TGTGCCATAGGTTCCCATGACACTGAAGCTTTCTTT. This translates into CAIGSHDTEAFF.

The chain links TRBV25-1 to TRBJ1-5; maybe TRBD1 (5 bases). The CDR3 contains 15 residues. Trimming took off 3 bases at V and 2 bases at J, with 11 bases between the two ends. CDR1 and CDR2 (germline): MGHDK, SYGVNS. The CDR3 DNA follows: TGTGCCAGCAGTGAGGGGGGATATGGCAATCAGCCCCAGCATTTT. This translates into CASSEGGYGNQPQHF.